This record covers a single T cell receptor beta chain. This clonotype has just a few counts. The antigen it recognizes is unknown. Base quality data are lacking; no much larger clone is found one base away. This specimen belongs to a study (TCRdb year 2017). A note on the overall study: To characterize human CD8+ TCR repertoires that recognize immunodominant viral antigens, the researchers relied on sequence and structural analyses.

Points the paper makes about the study in general: Reports indicated that CD8+ TCR repertoires specific to different immunodominant viral antigens were highly diverse and distinct from one another.

The CDR3, from cysteine to phenylalanine, totals 16 residues. The retained sequence is limited to the CDR3, 48 bases, with the frame set at the first base. For CDR1 and CDR2, the germline V gene lists MDHEN and SYDVKM. Relative to germline, V is 5 bases shorter and J is 1 base shorter, with 15 bases between their ends. The sequencer listed for this sample is Illumina HiSeq 2500. In TCRdb, the public reads were trimmed at Q25 with fastp and aligned with MiXCR, with productive beta chains retained. Rows merge per CDR3 protein into single entries with the most common DNA and genes. Recorded for this sample are about 200 distinct CDR3 sequences; less than 40% of them occurred a single time. In total, the top ten clones hold approximately 86% of the sample.

Recombination joined TRBV28 with TRBJ2-1, with TRBD2 as a weak D call on 6 bases. The TCR sequence derives from a female donor. The source material was CD8+ T cells (not recorded whether cultured). In nucleotide form, the sequence is TGTGCCAGCAGTGAATATGCGGGACGGTCCTACAATGAGCAGTTCTTC. Its protein is CASSEYAGRSYNEQFF. Supplemented by the reference TRBV28 and TRBJ2-1 proteins around the CDR3, the complete variable domain is DVKVTQSSRYLVKRTGEKVFLECVQDMDHENMFWYRQDPGLGLRLIYFSYDVKMKEKGDIPEGYSVSREKKERFSLILESASTNQTSMYLCASSEYAGRSYNEQFFGPGTRLTVL.